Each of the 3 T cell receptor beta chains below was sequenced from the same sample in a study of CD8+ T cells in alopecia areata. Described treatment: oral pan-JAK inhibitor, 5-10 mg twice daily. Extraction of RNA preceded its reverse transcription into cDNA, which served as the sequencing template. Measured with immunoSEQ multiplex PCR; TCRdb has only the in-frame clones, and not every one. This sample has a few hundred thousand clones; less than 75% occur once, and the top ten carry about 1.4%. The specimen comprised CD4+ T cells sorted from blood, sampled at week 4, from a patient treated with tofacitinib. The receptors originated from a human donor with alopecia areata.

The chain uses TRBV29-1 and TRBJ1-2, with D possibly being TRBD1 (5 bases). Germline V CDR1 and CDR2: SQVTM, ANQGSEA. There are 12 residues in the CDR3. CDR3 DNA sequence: TGCATCGATTGGGGGTCTAACTATGGCTACACCTTC. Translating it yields CIDWGSNYGYTF.

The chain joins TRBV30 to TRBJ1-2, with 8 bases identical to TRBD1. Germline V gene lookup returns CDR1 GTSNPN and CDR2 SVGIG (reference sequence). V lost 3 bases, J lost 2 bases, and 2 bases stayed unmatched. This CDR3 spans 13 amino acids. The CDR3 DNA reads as TGTGCCTGGAGGAGGACAGGGAACTATGGCTACACCTTC. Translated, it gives CAWRRTGNYGYTF.

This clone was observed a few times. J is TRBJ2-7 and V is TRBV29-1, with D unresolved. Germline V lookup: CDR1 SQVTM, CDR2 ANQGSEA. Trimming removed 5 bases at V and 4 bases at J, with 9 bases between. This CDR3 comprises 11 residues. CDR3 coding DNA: TGCAGCGTTTCGTCTAATTACGAGCAGTACTTC. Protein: CSVSSNYEQYF.